Each of the 9 T cell receptor beta chains below was sequenced from the same sample in a study of blood T cell repertoires in COVID-19. Profiling relied on immunoSEQ multiplex PCR, and the TCRdb table lists in-frame clones only, not all of them. Of fewer than 200,000 clones in the sample, 84% were seen once. Sequenced input: PBMCs or T cells enriched from blood (not recorded which). Every receptor here comes from a woman aged 30 to 39 who had been exposed to COVID-19.

The CDR3 spells CAWTRQGVYNEQFF. The CDR3 region has the DNA TGTGCCTGGACGCGGCAGGGGGTATACAATGAGCAGTTCTTC. The chain joins TRBV30 to TRBJ2-1; TRBD1 matches 7 bases. CDR1 is GTSNPN, CDR2 SVGIG, per germline (reference sequence). The CDR3 length is 14 residues. The junction had 7 bases not matched to a gene; V was cut back by 4 bases and J by 4 bases. Filled out from reference TRBV30 and TRBJ2-1, the complete variable domain reads SQTIHQWPATLVQPVGSPLSLECTVEGTSNPNLYWYRQAAGRGLQLLFYSVGIGQISSEVPQNLSASRPQDRQFILSSKKLLLSDSGFYLCAWTRQGVYNEQFFGPGTRLTVL.

The chain employs TRBV9 and TRBJ2-1, with 9 bases aligning to TRBD2. CDR3 length: 14 amino acids. Germline loops: CDR1 SGDLS, CDR2 YYNGEE. V gave up 2 bases and J gave up 6 bases; unmatched junction bases: 3. The CDR3 reads CASSVRGGLNEQFF. DNA for the CDR3: TGTGCCAGCAGCGTGCGGGGGGGCCTCAATGAGCAGTTCTTC.

This chain uses TRBV9 with TRBJ1-3; TRBD1 agrees at 7 bases. The V gene end was trimmed by 7 bases and the J gene end by 4 bases; junction bases not matched to a gene: 11. The CDR3 totals 15 residues. The germline V gene has CDR1 SGDLS and CDR2 YYNGEE. CDR3 DNA: TGTGCCAGCGCCGAAGCAGGGGGTATCGGAAACACCATATATTTT. Its translation: CASAEAGGIGNTIYF.

This clone was found a few times. An end of the junction differs from the germline gene, which may be a read error. The rearrangement joins TRBV7-7 to TRBJ2-2; 11 nucleotides line up with TRBD1. Per the germline V gene, CDR1 is SSHAT and CDR2 is FNYEAQ (reference sequence). The CDR3 is 15 amino acids. The CDR3 here is CASSPWDRGSGELFF. The CDR3 DNA reads TGTGCTAGCAGCCCCTGGGACAGGGGGTCCGGGGAGCTGTTTTTT.

The V call is TRBV2, the J call TRBJ1-1; 8 bases fit TRBD1. This CDR3 has 13 residues. CDR1 is SNHLY and CDR2 is FYNNEI in the germline V gene. V lost 10 bases and J lost 3; bases outside the gene matches: 7. The CDR3 region is CATRQGPHTEAFF. The CDR3 nucleotides read TGTGCCACCCGACAGGGGCCACACACTGAAGCTTTCTTT.

The chain has TRBV9 and TRBJ2-5; 11 positions agree with TRBD2. From germline, CDR1 is SGDLS and CDR2 YYNGEE. The length of the CDR3 is 17 residues. V lost 1 base and J lost 4; bases outside the gene matches: 9. CDR3 residues: CASSVYPSGGLGETQYF. CDR3 coding DNA: TGTGCCAGCAGCGTATATCCTAGCGGGGGGCTTGGAGAGACCCAGTACTTC.

The chain is built from TRBV2 and TRBJ2-5; 7 bases are shared with TRBD1. The CDR3 has 15 residues. V lost 6 bases to trimming and J lost 0 bases; unmatched junction nucleotides: 7. Germline V CDR1 and CDR2: SNHLY, FYNNEI. The CDR3 DNA follows: TGTGCCAGCAGCGGGATAGGGACAGACCAAGAGACCCAGTACTTC. It codes for CASSGIGTDQETQYF.

CDR3 in amino acids: CASSLGAVNRAGNTIYF. The CDR3, as DNA: TGTGCCAGCAGCTTAGGGGCGGTGAACAGGGCTGGAAACACCATATATTTT. The rearrangement joins TRBV7-9 to TRBJ1-3, with D possibly being TRBD1 (6 bases). The CDR3 totals 17 residues. V was pared by 1 base and J by 2 bases, with 15 bases between. Germline CDR1 SEHNR, CDR2 FQNEAQ (reference sequence).

The chain carries TRBV7-2 and TRBJ2-3; 8 nucleotides line up with TRBD2. The germline CDR1 and CDR2 sequences are SGHTA and FQGNSA. After removal of 0 bases from V and 6 bases from J, the junction contained 11 bases not matched to a gene. CDR3 length: 17 amino acids. CDR3 sequence: CASSLAAQRGRRDTQYF. The CDR3 DNA follows: TGTGCCAGCAGCTTAGCGGCCCAGCGGGGGCGTCGGGATACGCAGTATTTT.